What follows describes a single T cell receptor (beta chain). Seattle participants joined during active infection and were tracked over time. As handled by the study authors: Reference gene primer amplification yielded estimated nucleated cell counts. Measured with immunoSEQ multiplex PCR; TCRdb has only the in-frame clones, and not every one. V, J and clone size are those of that table, while D and trimming were read from the DNA. The sample contains around 92,000 clones, roughly 70% of which appear only once. This sample is drawn from a study of blood T cell repertoires in COVID-19. The source of this sequence is a man in his sixties or seventies with COVID-19, enrolled during active disease. Material for sequencing was peripheral blood.

CDR3: CASSLLNSGLLQYF. The CDR3 DNA reads as TGTGCCAGCAGCTTGTTGAACAGTGGTTTACTGCAGTACTTC. The chain recombines TRBV7-9 with TRBJ2-7; unclear D gene. V lost 3 bases to trimming and J lost 9 bases, with 18 bases between them. CDR3 size: 14 residues. CDR1 and CDR2 (germline): SEHNR, FQNEAQ (reference sequence).